Shown below are 8 T cell receptor beta chains from a single sample sequenced in a study of blood T cells in healthy people across ages. Using a J-beta primer mix together with a sample-barcoded 5' primer, a second PCR was run for about 6 to 12 cycles. TCRdb ran MiXCR on the 5' RACE reads and lists one entry per CDR3 protein. The table lists some 1,000,000 distinct CDR3 sequences, less than 25% of them singletons, with less than 0.75% in the top ten. The data also belong to a second study, concerning T cells of mothers and their children.

The sequenced sample consisted of blood. The source is a girl aged 2-10 years in good health.

The chain joins TRBV9 to TRBJ1-2; unclear D gene. The V end was cut by 0 bases, the J end by 6 bases, with 6 bases between. Germline CDR1 reads SGDLS; CDR2 reads YYNGEE. The length of the CDR3 is 12 residues. CDR3 protein: CASSVGTDGYTF. The CDR3 DNA sequence: TGTGCCAGCAGCGTAGGGACGGATGGCTACACCTTC.

This clonotype was seen a few times. Lacking the conserved final phenylalanine or tryptophan, this CDR3 likely reflects a read error. The rearrangement links TRBV12-3 or TRBV12-4 to TRBJ2-3; D may match TRBD1 or TRBD2 (5 bases each). The CDR3 runs 14 residues. V was pared by 4 bases and J by 6 bases, with 14 bases between. This CDR3 reads CASSSQRGVDTQYL. In nucleotides, the CDR3 is TGTGCCAGCAGTTCTCAGCGAGGGGTGGATACGCAGTATCTT.

The chain couples TRBV6-5 to TRBJ1-2; D is unclear. The germline V and J ends were trimmed by 7 bases and 2 bases, with 8 bases remaining between them. The CDR3 covers 12 residues. Germline CDR1 and CDR2: MNHEY and SVGAGI. CDR3 coding DNA: TGTGCCAGCACGGACGAAAACTATGGCTACACCTTC. It codes for CASTDENYGYTF.

The J gene is TRBJ2-7, the V gene TRBV20-1; tentatively, D is TRBD2 (6 bases). The length of the CDR3 is 14 residues. CDR1 DFQATT and CDR2 SNEGSKA come from the germline V gene (reference sequence). The V end was cut by 4 bases, the J end by 5 bases, with 18 bases between. CDR3 region: CSANYAGTFDEQYF. CDR3 bases: TGCAGTGCTAACTATGCAGGGACTTTTGACGAGCAGTACTTC.

The chain uses TRBV20-1 and TRBJ2-3; D may match TRBD1 or TRBD2 (6 bases each). The V gene's germline CDR1 is DFQATT and CDR2 SNEGSKA (reference sequence). The V gene lost 3 bases and the J gene lost 2 bases, with 9 bases spanning the gap. There are 13 residues in the CDR3. The CDR3 spells CSASGGLTDTQYF. The CDR3 region has the DNA TGCAGTGCTAGCGGGGGCCTCACAGATACGCAGTATTTT.

V gene TRBV20-1 combines with J gene TRBJ2-7; tentative D call: TRBD1 (5 bases). The CDR3 consists of 12 residues. In germline, CDR1 is DFQATT, CDR2 SNEGSKA (reference sequence). Deletions cut 4 bases from V and 0 bases from J, with 7 bases between. The CDR3 bases are TGCAGTGCTAACACAGGCTCCTACGAGCAGTACTTC. Translation gives CSANTGSYEQYF.

The chain recombines TRBV27 with TRBJ2-2; D gene ambiguous. Germline-derived CDR1 and CDR2 are MNHEY and SMNVEV (reference sequence). Trimming took off 9 bases at V and 5 bases at J, with 19 bases between the two ends. There are 15 residues in the CDR3. CDR3 region: CASSATEHGTGELFF. CDR3 DNA sequence: TGTGCCAGTAGTGCCACAGAGCACGGGACCGGGGAGCTGTTTTTT.

This clonotype was seen only a few times. V and J are TRBV29-1 and TRBJ2-4, with D possibly being TRBD1 (6 bases). The CDR3 length is 13 residues. V lost 5 bases to trimming and J lost 6 bases, with 14 bases between them. From germline, CDR1 is SQVTM and CDR2 ANQGSEA. DNA of the CDR3: TGCAGCGTTTTTGGCGGACAGAGAAACATTCAGTACTTC. It specifies CSVFGGQRNIQYF.